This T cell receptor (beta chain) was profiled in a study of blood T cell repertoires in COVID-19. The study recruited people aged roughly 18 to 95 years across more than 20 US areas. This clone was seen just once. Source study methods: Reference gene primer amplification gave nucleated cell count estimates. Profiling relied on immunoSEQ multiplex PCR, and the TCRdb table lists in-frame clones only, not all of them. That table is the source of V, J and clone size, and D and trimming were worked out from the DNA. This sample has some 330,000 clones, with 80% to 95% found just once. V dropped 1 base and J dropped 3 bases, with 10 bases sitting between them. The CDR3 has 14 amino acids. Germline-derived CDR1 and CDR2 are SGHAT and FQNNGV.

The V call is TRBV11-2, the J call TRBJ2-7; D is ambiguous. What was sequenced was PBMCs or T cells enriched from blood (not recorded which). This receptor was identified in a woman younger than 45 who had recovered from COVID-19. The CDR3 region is CASSLAQVGYEQYF. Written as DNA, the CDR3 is TGTGCCAGCAGCTTAGCCCAGGTAGGCTACGAGCAGTACTTC.